This T cell receptor beta chain was found in a study of T cell repertoires in cytomegalovirus infection. Turning to the study itself: Public TCR beta signatures were indicative of both CMV infection and a matching HLA type. Study-level findings and limits: Summed frequency of shared TCR beta families picked out CMV carriers who also had the relevant HLA. HLA-C-restricted CMV-specific TCR beta clonotypes were dominant in the ex vivo response.

TCRdb called the reads again in MiXCR, with one record for every CDR3 protein. The sample lists approximately 910,000 distinct CDR3 sequences; approximately 30% were seen once. There are 15 residues in the CDR3. V lost 3 bases to trimming and J lost 3 bases; unmatched junction nucleotides: 3. The V gene's germline CDR1 is MNHEY and CDR2 SMNVEV (reference sequence). Turning to this clonotype: Its antigen is undetermined.

The V gene is TRBV27, the J gene TRBJ1-4, with 8 bases aligning to TRBD1. The sequence came from a human donor in good health (CMV status not recorded). Some clones in this sample may be carry-over from other donors' samples. Sequenced material: cultured CD8+ T cells from PBMCs, taken from culture after CMV antigen stimulation. CDR3 protein: CASSFGQGSNEKLFF. The CDR3 DNA reads TGTGCCAGCAGTTTCGGACAGGGATCTAATGAAAAACTGTTTTTT.